These 32 T cell receptor beta chains originate from one sample sequenced in a study of shared clonotypes between healthy human individuals. Some clones are missing from TCRdb's copy, which holds only in-frame ones; the method was immunoSEQ multiplex PCR. The sample includes fewer than 3 million clones, 85% to 95% of them seen just once. Sample: naive CD4+ T cells from PBMCs. Subset denoted: CD45RA+ positively selected. These receptors were obtained from a man between 18 and 35 years old in good health. Some clones in this sample may be carry-over from other donors' samples.

The sample holds one count of this clone. The same CDR3 is also encoded by other DNA sequences in this sample. This chain links TRBV7-6 with TRBJ2-7, with 7 bases matching TRBD1. This CDR3 is built from 14 residues. After removal of 5 bases from V and 3 bases from J, the junction contained 7 bases not matched to a gene. Germline V lookup: CDR1 SGHVS, CDR2 FNYEAQ. The CDR3 spells CASSTRQGSYEQYF. The CDR3 bases are TGTGCCAGCAGCACCCGACAGGGTAGCTACGAGCAGTACTTC.

This chain uses TRBV2 with TRBJ2-1, with 8 bases matching TRBD2. The CDR3 loop spans 15 amino acids. Germline V lookup: CDR1 SNHLY, CDR2 FYNNEI. After removal of 2 bases from V and 2 bases from J, the junction contained 2 bases not matched to a gene. The CDR3 loop is CASSEFSGTYNEQFF. The CDR3 DNA is TGTGCCAGCAGTGAATTTAGCGGGACCTACAATGAGCAGTTCTTC.

The chain links TRBV7-2 to TRBJ1-1; TRBD1 matches 7 bases. The CDR3 has 14 amino acids. Germline loops: CDR1 SGHTA, CDR2 FQGNSA. The V gene end was trimmed by 5 bases and the J gene end by 3 bases; junction bases not matched to a gene: 6. The CDR3 bases are TGTGCCAGCAGCGCTGGCCAGGGGGACACTGAAGCTTTCTTT. It yields the protein CASSAGQGDTEAFF.

The chain couples TRBV28 to TRBJ2-3, with TRBD2 identical over 7 bases. Looked up from germline, CDR1 is MDHEN and CDR2 is SYDVKM. CDR3 length: 16 residues. After removal of 8 bases from V and 0 bases from J, the junction contained 11 bases not matched to a gene. CDR3 protein: CASSRLRESSTDTQYF. The CDR3 region has the DNA TGTGCCAGCTCCCGTTTGCGGGAGAGCAGCACAGATACGCAGTATTTT.

The gene calls are TRBV19 and TRBJ2-7; 7 nucleotides agree with TRBD1. Germline V gives CDR1 LNHDA, CDR2 SQIVND (reference sequence). The CDR3 runs to 16 residues. With 5 bases clipped from V and 5 bases from J, the junction kept 15 bases outside the gene matches. The DNA of the CDR3 is TGTGCCAGTAGTGCCGACAGGGTGGCTACCCAGGACGAGCAGTACTTC. Translated: CASSADRVATQDEQYF. Full variable domain (remainder filled in from reference TRBV19 and TRBJ2-7): DGGITQSPKYLFRKEGQNVTLSCEQNLNHDAMYWYRQDPGQGLRLIYYSQIVNDFQKGDIAEGYSVSREKKESFPLTVTSAQKNPTAFYLCASSADRVATQDEQYFGPGTRLTVT.

Worth noting for this clone: Other DNA sequences in this sample translate to the same CDR3. This chain uses TRBV6-5 with TRBJ1-3; TRBD1 matches at 7 bases. Germline trimming cut 5 bases from V and 0 bases from J; bases unmatched to any gene: 4. The germline gives CDR1 MNHEY, CDR2 SVGAGI. The CDR3 covers 15 residues. The DNA of the CDR3 is TGTGCCAGCAGTCGGACAGGTGACTCTGGAAACACCATATATTTT. It is translated as CASSRTGDSGNTIYF.

The rearrangement uses TRBV7-6 and TRBJ2-7, with D maybe TRBD2 (5 bases). Germline loops: CDR1 SGHVS, CDR2 FNYEAQ. V gave up 3 bases and J gave up 9 bases, with 21 bases separating them. This CDR3 is built from 15 residues. CDR3 residues: CASSLLLAHSSGQYF. The CDR3 bases are TGTGCCAGCAGCTTGTTGCTAGCCCATTCAAGCGGGCAGTACTTC.

The chain recombines TRBV5-6 with TRBJ2-5, with 10 bases aligning to TRBD1. V gave up 0 bases and J gave up 7 bases; unmatched junction bases: 3. The germline V gene encodes CDR1 SGHDT and CDR2 YYEEEE. This CDR3 is built from 14 residues. The CDR3 here is CASSLGDRGVTQYF. In DNA form, the CDR3 reads TGTGCCAGCAGCTTGGGGGACAGGGGAGTGACCCAGTACTTC.

The chain employs TRBV5-6 and TRBJ2-5; weak D call: TRBD2 (5 bases). The V end was cut by 2 bases, the J end by 5 bases, with 10 bases between. CDR1 SGHDT and CDR2 YYEEEE come from the germline V gene. The CDR3 extends over 13 amino acids. This CDR3 reads CASSLRGSETQYF. Here the CDR3 DNA reads TGTGCCAGCAGCTTAAGAGGGTCGGAGACCCAGTACTTC.

The chain has TRBV7-9 and TRBJ1-2; TRBD1 is a possible D gene (6 bases). The germline V gene encodes CDR1 SEHNR and CDR2 FQNEAQ (reference sequence). This CDR3 is 13 amino acids long. Trimming stripped 1 base from V and 9 bases from J, with 12 bases between. The DNA of the CDR3 is TGTGCCAGCAGCTTAGAAGGGGGATCGAGCTACACCTTC. It codes for CASSLEGGSSYTF.

This chain connects TRBV28 to TRBJ2-5, with 9 bases matching TRBD2. The CDR3 covers 16 residues. With 3 bases clipped from V and 5 bases from J, the junction kept 10 bases outside the gene matches. CDR1 is MDHEN, CDR2 SYDVKM, per germline. CDR3 region: CASSFGASGKGETQYF. The CDR3 nucleotides are TGTGCCAGCAGTTTTGGGGCTAGCGGGAAGGGGGAGACCCAGTACTTC. Together with reference TRBV28 and TRBJ2-5, the CDR3 gives the full variable domain: DVKVTQSSRYLVKRTGEKVFLECVQDMDHENMFWYRQDPGLGLRLIYFSYDVKMKEKGDIPEGYSVSREKKERFSLILESASTNQTSMYLCASSFGASGKGETQYFGPGTRLLVL.

This clone was found once. The chain employs TRBV4-3 and TRBJ2-1; tentatively, D is TRBD2 (6 bases). There are 18 residues in the CDR3. V was cut by 0 bases and J by 3 bases, with 18 bases left in between. CDR1 is LGHNA and CDR2 is YSLEER in the germline V gene. CDR3 in DNA: TGCGCCAGCAGCCAAGATTCCCTACGGACTACCTACTACAATGAGCAGTTCTTC. This encodes CASSQDSLRTTYYNEQFF.

This clone was picked up one time. V usage is TRBV28 and J usage is TRBJ1-5; the match to TRBD1 covers 8 bases. The CDR3 consists of 15 residues. In germline, CDR1 is MDHEN, CDR2 SYDVKM. The V gene end was trimmed by 2 bases and the J gene end by 5 bases; junction bases not matched to a gene: 5. The CDR3 is CASSLGTGEYQPQHF. DNA for the CDR3: TGTGCCAGCAGTTTAGGGACAGGCGAATATCAGCCCCAGCATTTT.

In regard to this clone: Other DNA sequences of this sample code for an identical CDR3. This chain uses TRBV5-1 with TRBJ2-1, with 8 bases aligning to TRBD2. Germline loops: CDR1 SGHRS, CDR2 YFSETQ. J was trimmed by 0 bases and V by 4 bases; bases with no gene match: 3. This CDR3 is built from 15 residues. The CDR3 region is CASSGTSGSYNEQFF. The CDR3 DNA follows: TGCGCCAGCAGCGGGACTAGTGGCTCCTACAATGAGCAGTTCTTC.

CDR3 loop: CASSPTGGGETQYF. In DNA form, the CDR3 reads TGTGCCAGCAGCCCAACAGGGGGAGGCGAGACCCAGTACTTC. This chain connects TRBV5-5 to TRBJ2-5, with 8 bases that match TRBD1. The length of the CDR3 is 14 residues. J gave up 5 bases and V 4 bases, and 7 bases lay outside the gene matches. CDR1 is SGHKS, CDR2 YYEKEE, per germline (reference sequence).

The chain combines TRBV9 with TRBJ1-1, with 8 bases fitting TRBD1. V lost 2 bases, J lost 5 bases, and 5 bases stayed unmatched. Germline V gene sequence: CDR1 SGDLS, CDR2 YYNGEE. This CDR3 region has 14 residues. The CDR3 reads CASSVDRVGTEAFF. The CDR3 bases are TGTGCCAGCAGCGTGGACAGGGTTGGGACTGAAGCTTTCTTT.

The chain couples TRBV13 to TRBJ2-7; 14 nucleotides match TRBD2. CDR3 length: 16 residues. V lost 5 bases, J lost 3 bases, and 6 bases stayed unmatched. CDR1 PRHDT and CDR2 FYEKMQ come from the germline V gene (reference sequence). The CDR3 is CASSPRTSGGIYEQYF. The CDR3 nucleotides read TGTGCCAGCAGCCCCAGGACTAGCGGGGGGATCTACGAGCAGTACTTC.

The chain is built from TRBV27 and TRBJ2-1, with 8 nucleotides matching TRBD2. This CDR3 is 15 amino acids long. Germline assignment: CDR1 MNHEY and CDR2 SMNVEV (reference sequence). The V and J ends lost 3 bases and 7 bases, in that order; junction bases with no gene match: 8. In DNA, the CDR3 is TGTGCCAGCAGTTTTAGAGCGGGAGTAAGGAATGAGCAGTTCTTC. Its translation is CASSFRAGVRNEQFF.

The chain links TRBV19 to TRBJ2-2; the D call may be TRBD1 or TRBD2 (5 bases each). Germline CDR1 LNHDA, CDR2 SQIVND (reference sequence). This CDR3 is 13 amino acids long. V was shortened by 7 bases and J by 6 bases, with 12 bases between the two germline ends. The CDR3 nucleotides are TGTGCCAGTATCGATAGAGGGGCCGGGGAGCTGTTTTTT. Protein sequence: CASIDRGAGELFF.

The gene calls are TRBV5-1 and TRBJ2-1, with 10 bases that match TRBD2. This CDR3 has 15 residues. Germline lookup yields CDR1 SGHRS and CDR2 YFSETQ. Trimming at V came to 0 bases and at J to 6 bases, leaving 3 bases not matched to a gene. CDR3 bases: TGCGCCAGCAGCTTGGCTGCTAGCGGGAGCAATGAGCAGTTCTTC. The encoded protein is CASSLAASGSNEQFF.

The V and J genes are TRBV5-4 and TRBJ2-3; TRBD1 matches 7 bases. V shed 0 bases and J 6 bases; nucleotides not matched to a gene: 7. The germline gives CDR1 SGHNT, CDR2 YYREEE (reference sequence). The CDR3 sequence is 15 residues long. The chain's CDR3 is CASSLAKGAGDTQYF. CDR3 coding DNA: TGTGCCAGCAGCTTGGCCAAGGGGGCAGGTGATACGCAGTATTTT.

This chain joins TRBV28 and TRBJ2-3, with D perhaps being TRBD1 or TRBD2 (5 bases each). Deletions cut 7 bases from V and 6 bases from J, with 17 bases between. The CDR3 runs 14 residues. Germline CDR1 reads MDHEN; CDR2 reads SYDVKM. The CDR3 nucleotides read TGTGCCAGCAACGCCGGGACCCCTCGCGATACGCAGTATTTT. Its translation: CASNAGTPRDTQYF. Filled out from reference TRBV28 and TRBJ2-3, the complete variable domain reads DVKVTQSSRYLVKRTGEKVFLECVQDMDHENMFWYRQDPGLGLRLIYFSYDVKMKEKGDIPEGYSVSREKKERFSLILESASTNQTSMYLCASNAGTPRDTQYFGPGTRLTVL.

To note about this clone: Other DNA sequences from this sample encode an identical CDR3 as well. The chain joins TRBV28 to TRBJ1-3; the D is unclear. Germline CDR1 is MDHEN and CDR2 is SYDVKM. The CDR3 has 12 residues. Trimming removed 5 bases from V and 4 bases from J, with 6 bases in between. In DNA form, the CDR3 reads TGTGCCAGCAGTCCTCCCGGAAACACCATATATTTT. It is translated as CASSPPGNTIYF.

V usage is TRBV28 and J usage is TRBJ1-4, with a weak D call TRBD1 (6 bases). Germline CDR1 is MDHEN and CDR2 is SYDVKM. The V gene lost 7 bases and the J gene lost 12 bases, with 18 bases spanning the gap. The CDR3 loop spans 13 amino acids. In DNA form, the CDR3 reads TGTGCCAGCACACCGGGACACTTGAGGGAACTGTTTTTT. This encodes CASTPGHLRELFF. The full variable domain, its missing parts supplied by reference TRBV28 and TRBJ1-4, is DVKVTQSSRYLVKRTGEKVFLECVQDMDHENMFWYRQDPGLGLRLIYFSYDVKMKEKGDIPEGYSVSREKKERFSLILESASTNQTSMYLCASTPGHLRELFFGSGTQLSVL.

CDR3 sequence reads: CASSFLVGETQYF. The CDR3 region has the DNA TGTGCCAGTAGTTTCCTAGTCGGGGAGACCCAGTACTTC. The chain employs TRBV19 and TRBJ2-5; no clear D. CDR3 length: 13 amino acids. V lost 5 bases to trimming and J lost 5 bases, with 12 bases between them. CDR1 is LNHDA and CDR2 is SQIVND in the germline V gene (reference sequence).

The chain combines TRBV2 with TRBJ1-2; D might be TRBD1 (6 bases). The CDR3 is made up of 13 amino acids. Trimming pared 2 bases from V and 7 bases from J, leaving 11 bases between. CDR1 is SNHLY, CDR2 FYNNEI, per germline. CDR3 sequence: CASSETGIGGYTF. CDR3 coding DNA: TGTGCCAGCAGTGAAACAGGGATCGGTGGCTACACCTTC.

The chain links TRBV28 to TRBJ1-1; D is perhaps TRBD1 (5 bases). CDR3 length: 15 residues. CDR1 and CDR2 from the germline V gene are MDHEN and SYDVKM. With 5 bases removed from V and 5 bases from J, the gap between germline ends came to 18 bases. The CDR3, as DNA: TGTGCCAGCAGTCCCCCCGGGGCCAGGCGAACTGAAGCTTTCTTT. Amino acid sequence: CASSPPGARRTEAFF.

This rearrangement joins TRBV6-1 to TRBJ1-5, with D hard to call. Trimming stripped 7 bases from V and 7 bases from J, with 17 bases between. Germline CDR1 MNHNS, CDR2 SASEGT. This CDR3 has 14 amino acids. The CDR3 sequence: CASTGIRTRQPQHF. CDR3 sequence (DNA): TGTGCCAGCACGGGTATCAGGACTCGGCAGCCCCAGCATTTT.

V usage is TRBV6-5 and J usage is TRBJ1-2, with D tentatively TRBD1 (6 bases). This CDR3 comprises 15 residues. The V end lost 4 bases, the J end lost 1 base, and 13 bases lay between the germline ends. Per the germline V gene, CDR1 is MNHEY and CDR2 is SVGAGI. The CDR3 DNA follows: TGTGCCAGCAGTTCCCCGTCGGACAGTAACTATGGCTACACCTTC. It yields the protein CASSSPSDSNYGYTF.

The chain employs TRBV11-2 and TRBJ2-5; 10 bases map to TRBD2. After removal of 2 bases from V and 0 bases from J, the junction contained 3 bases not matched to a gene. The germline V gene encodes CDR1 SGHAT and CDR2 FQNNGV. CDR3 length equals 16 residues. The CDR3 sequence: CASSLKLAGDQETQYF. The CDR3 bases are TGTGCCAGCAGCTTAAAGCTAGCGGGAGACCAAGAGACCCAGTACTTC.

The chain recombines TRBV28 with TRBJ1-2; D is unclear. Looked up from germline, CDR1 is MDHEN and CDR2 is SYDVKM. The CDR3 loop spans 12 amino acids. The V end was cut by 4 bases, the J end by 8 bases, with 11 bases between. CDR3 sequence: CASSYYIGGYTF. The CDR3 DNA follows: TGTGCCAGCAGTTACTACATAGGAGGCTACACCTTC.

This clone was seen once. The chain has TRBV6-1 and TRBJ2-1; 9 bases line up with TRBD1. The junction had 5 bases not matched to a gene; V was cut back by 2 bases and J by 15 bases. Germline loops: CDR1 MNHNS, CDR2 SASEGT. The CDR3 has 12 amino acids. This CDR3 is CASSEIGTGRFF. The CDR3 DNA sequence: TGTGCCAGCAGTGAAATAGGGACAGGGCGGTTCTTC.